The 27 T cell receptor beta chains below all came from one sample that was sequenced in a study of control samples from healthy donors and cancer patients. Profiled with immunoSEQ multiplex PCR; TCRdb holds only in-frame clones, not every one. The sample has 70,000 to 90,000 clones; around 94% are singletons. Material for sequencing was blood. Source of these receptors: a woman aged 18-29 years in good health.

The gene calls are TRBV2 and TRBJ2-5; 8 bases are a match to TRBD2. V gave up 7 bases and J gave up 4 bases; unmatched junction bases: 11. Germline V CDR1 and CDR2: SNHLY, FYNNEI. The CDR3 is made up of 15 amino acids. As DNA, the CDR3 is TGTGCCAGCATTGGGGGGACTAGTGGGGCAGAGACCCAGTACTTC. Amino acid sequence: CASIGGTSGAETQYF.

The gene calls are TRBV5-6 and TRBJ2-7, with 9 nucleotides matching TRBD2. CDR3 length: 14 amino acids. The trim removed 1 base at V and 3 bases at J, leaving 2 bases unmatched. In germline, CDR1 is SGHDT, CDR2 YYEEEE. Here the CDR3 DNA reads TGTGCCAGCAGCTTGCCTAGCGGGAACTACGAGCAGTACTTC. Its translation: CASSLPSGNYEQYF.

The chain couples TRBV5-1 to TRBJ2-5, with D possibly being TRBD2 (5 bases). CDR3 length: 15 amino acids. The V and J ends lost 3 bases and 1 base respectively, with 13 bases between them. Germline V gene lookup returns CDR1 SGHRS and CDR2 YFSETQ. CDR3 residues: CASSSQPGSQETQYF. The CDR3 DNA follows: TGCGCCAGCAGCTCTCAGCCGGGATCCCAAGAGACCCAGTACTTC.

The chain couples TRBV3-1 (or the pseudogene TRBV3-2) to TRBJ2-5; TRBD2 is a possible D gene (5 bases). The CDR3 runs to 13 residues. Trimming left V 8 bases short and J 4 bases short, with 14 bases between. In germline, CDR1 is LGHDT, CDR2 YNNKEL (reference sequence). The CDR3 DNA sequence: TGTGCCAGCGGTTACTGGGCGGGAGAGACCCAGTACTTC. Translation: CASGYWAGETQYF.

This clone occurred a few times. This rearrangement joins TRBV7-9 to TRBJ1-3; D not certain. The germline gives CDR1 SEHNR, CDR2 FQNEAQ (reference sequence). Trimming removed 4 bases from V and 8 bases from J, with 12 bases in between. The CDR3 sequence is 13 residues long. The CDR3 is CASSSMGPDTIYF. For the CDR3, the DNA is TGTGCCAGCAGCTCCATGGGTCCGGACACCATATATTTT. The entire variable domain, with the rest obtained from reference TRBV7-9 and TRBJ1-3, is as follows: DTGVSQNPRHKITKRGQNVTFRCDPISEHNRLYWYRQTLGQGPEFLTYFQNEAQLEKSRLLSDRFSAERPKGSFSTLEIQRTEQGDSAMYLCASSSMGPDTIYFGEGSWLTVV.

This sequence joins TRBV7-9 and TRBJ1-1; TRBD1 aligns across 9 bases. Germline V gene lookup returns CDR1 SEHNR and CDR2 FQNEAQ (reference sequence). The length of the CDR3 is 14 residues. Unmatched junction bases numbered 6, after V lost 5 bases and J lost 5 bases. The CDR3 here is CASSPGTGSTEAFF. CDR3 nucleotides: TGTGCCAGCAGCCCCGGGACAGGGTCAACTGAAGCTTTCTTT.

V is TRBV3-1 (or the pseudogene TRBV3-2) and J is TRBJ2-1; D perhaps matches TRBD2 (5 bases). The ends were cut back, 4 bases at V and 6 bases at J, with 16 bases in the middle. Germline assignment: CDR1 LGHDT and CDR2 YNNKEL (reference sequence). The CDR3 runs to 15 residues. This CDR3 reads CASSPAERVRNEQFF. The CDR3, as DNA: TGTGCCAGCAGCCCCGCTGAGAGGGTACGCAATGAGCAGTTCTTC.

This rearrangement joins TRBV5-6 to TRBJ1-2, with D possibly matching TRBD1 (5 bases). V lost 5 bases and J lost 4, with 15 bases in between. Germline CDR1 and CDR2: SGHDT and YYEEEE. The CDR3 totals 14 residues. As DNA, the CDR3 is TGTGCCAGCAGTCGATCCGGGGGGAGCTATGGCTACACCTTC. It specifies CASSRSGGSYGYTF. The complete variable domain, with remaining parts taken from reference TRBV5-6 and TRBJ1-2, reads DAGVTQSPTHLIKTRGQQVTLRCSPKSGHDTVSWYQQALGQGPQFIFQYYEEEERQRGNFPDRFSGHQFPNYSSELNVNALLLGDSALYLCASSRSGGSYGYTFGSGTRLTVV.

This clone was observed a few times. V and J are TRBV28 and TRBJ1-2; no clear D gene. The CDR3 runs to 15 residues. The germline CDR1 and CDR2 sequences are MDHEN and SYDVKM. Trimming removed 9 bases at V and 0 bases at J, with 17 bases between. DNA of the CDR3: TGTGCCAGTAGAACCCTGAGGGCCGCTAACTATGGCTACACCTTC. It yields the protein CASRTLRAANYGYTF.

V usage is TRBV21-1 and J usage is TRBJ1-1. TRBV21-1 is deemed a pseudogene. This CDR3 comprises 11 residues. The CDR3 loop reads CASPGTAEAFF. CDR3 nucleotides: TGTGCCAGCCCCGGGACGGCTGAAGCTTTCTTT.

The chain couples TRBV12-3 or TRBV12-4 to TRBJ1-5; perhaps TRBD1 as D (5 bases). Trimming pared 6 bases from V and 7 bases from J, leaving 13 bases between. This CDR3 is 13 amino acids long. CDR3 sequence: CASRRGDQQPQHF. CDR3 DNA: TGTGCCAGCAGGCGGGGGGATCAACAGCCCCAGCATTTT.

The chain is built from TRBV28 and TRBJ2-7; tentatively, D is TRBD2 (7 bases). CDR1 MDHEN and CDR2 SYDVKM come from the germline V gene. The CDR3 runs to 15 residues. The V end lost 3 bases, the J end lost 3 bases, and 15 bases lay between the germline ends. The CDR3 bases are TGTGCCAGCAGTTTTGGTCGGGGGGCTAGCTACGAGCAGTACTTC. Its translation is CASSFGRGASYEQYF.

J is TRBJ2-1 and V is TRBV5-1; the D gene is possibly TRBD2 (7 bases). The CDR3 contains 15 residues. The V end was cut by 0 bases, the J end by 6 bases, with 13 bases between. CDR1 is SGHRS, CDR2 YFSETQ, per germline. CDR3 protein: CASSLARGGINEQFF. Written as DNA, the CDR3 is TGCGCCAGCAGCTTGGCCAGGGGAGGGATCAATGAGCAGTTCTTC.

J is TRBJ2-7 and V is TRBV4-1; 7 bases match TRBD1. The V gene end was trimmed by 4 bases and the J gene end by 3 bases; junction bases not matched to a gene: 6. Germline V lookup: CDR1 MGHRA, CDR2 YSYEKL. The CDR3 runs to 14 residues. CDR3 coding DNA: TGCGCCAGCAGCCCCAACAGGGGAGACTACGAGCAGTACTTC. Translated: CASSPNRGDYEQYF.

The rearrangement uses TRBV20-1 and TRBJ2-5, with 8 bases fitting TRBD1. Germline trimming cut 3 bases from V and 5 bases from J; bases unmatched to any gene: 5. Germline V lookup: CDR1 DFQATT, CDR2 SNEGSKA (reference sequence). The CDR3 length is 13 residues. The CDR3 region is CSASQGAGETQYF. In nucleotides, the CDR3 is TGCAGTGCTAGTCAGGGGGCAGGGGAGACCCAGTACTTC.

This clone occurred once. The chain has TRBV9 and TRBJ2-3, with D perhaps assigned TRBD1 or TRBD2 (7 bases each). V was cut by 0 bases and J by 2 bases, with 13 bases left in between. The CDR3 totals 16 residues. The V gene's germline CDR1 is SGDLS and CDR2 YYNGEE. CDR3 nucleotide sequence: TGTGCCAGCAGCGTAGACGGGGAGGGGGCCACAGATACGCAGTATTTT. Translation: CASSVDGEGATDTQYF.

This chain's CDR3 is CASSRQGRPSPLHF. CDR3 nucleotides: TGTGCCAGCAGCCGACAGGGTCGGCCATCACCCCTCCACTTT. The rearrangement links TRBV28 to TRBJ1-6, with 7 bases lining up with TRBD1. The CDR3 consists of 14 residues. Germline V gene lookup returns CDR1 MDHEN and CDR2 SYDVKM. Trimming at V came to 6 bases and at J to 10 bases, leaving 9 bases not matched to a gene.

The CDR3 reads CSVGGPQGEKLFF. CDR3 in DNA: TGCAGCGTGGGAGGCCCTCAGGGTGAAAAACTGTTTTTT. The chain is built from TRBV29-1 and TRBJ1-4; a weak D match, TRBD1 (5 bases). The CDR3 length is 13 residues. V shed 6 bases and J shed 7 bases, with 15 bases lying between them. Germline V gene data show CDR1 as SQVTM and CDR2 as ANQGSEA.

This clone was found once. This chain uses TRBV28 with TRBJ1-5; TRBD1 aligns across 8 bases. CDR1 is MDHEN and CDR2 is SYDVKM in the germline V gene. V shed 3 bases, J shed 10 bases, and the junction held 8 bases outside the gene matches. The CDR3 covers 14 residues. CDR3 sequence: CASSFPGQGKPQHF. The CDR3 nucleotides read TGTGCCAGCAGTTTCCCCGGACAGGGCAAACCCCAGCATTTT.

This chain joins TRBV28 and TRBJ1-3; D might be TRBD1 (5 bases). Trimming shortened V by 8 bases and J by 0 bases, and 14 bases separated the two germline ends. The germline V gene encodes CDR1 MDHEN and CDR2 SYDVKM. The CDR3 is 15 amino acids. The CDR3: CASGPGTASGNTIYF. The CDR3 region has the DNA TGTGCCAGCGGCCCCGGGACTGCCTCTGGAAACACCATATATTTT.

The chain links TRBV29-1 to TRBJ1-2, with 7 positions matching TRBD1. Germline CDR1 SQVTM, CDR2 ANQGSEA. This CDR3 is built from 13 residues. Unmatched junction bases numbered 5, after V lost 3 bases and J lost 4 bases. DNA for the CDR3: TGCAGCGTTGAGAGACAGGGCCTCTATGGCTACACCTTC. Translation: CSVERQGLYGYTF.

The rearrangement joins TRBV6-5 to TRBJ1-2; D unresolved. Trimming removed 2 bases at V and 5 bases at J, with 12 bases between. Germline-derived CDR1 and CDR2 are MNHEY and SVGAGI. This CDR3 spans 14 amino acids. This CDR3 reads CASSYGVGGYGYTF. CDR3 nucleotide sequence: TGTGCCAGCAGTTACGGGGTGGGCGGATATGGCTACACCTTC.

The rearrangement links TRBV20-1 to TRBJ1-1, with D perhaps TRBD1 (6 bases). Trimming took off 3 bases at V and 7 bases at J, with 27 bases between the two ends. This CDR3 spans 17 amino acids. In germline, CDR1 is DFQATT, CDR2 SNEGSKA (reference sequence). The CDR3 nucleotides read TGCAGTGCTAGTCCCGGATTAGGGGGGGTCCCAGGGGTTGAAGCTTTCTTT. Protein sequence: CSASPGLGGVPGVEAFF.

This clone was recorded a few times. The chain employs TRBV9 and TRBJ2-1; D is perhaps TRBD2 (6 bases). Trimming removed 3 bases from V and 6 bases from J, with 10 bases in between. Per germline, CDR1 SGDLS and CDR2 YYNGEE. This CDR3 region has 13 residues. The CDR3 region has the DNA TGTGCCAGCAGCGAACTAGCTAGCAATGAGCAGTTCTTC. Encoded protein: CASSELASNEQFF.

V gene TRBV11-2 combines with J gene TRBJ2-1; no definite D call. Germline V lookup: CDR1 SGHAT, CDR2 FQNNGV. The CDR3 has 13 residues. V lost 1 base to trimming and J lost 10 bases, with 11 bases between them. CDR3 nucleotide sequence: TGTGCCAGCAGCTTAGCCTACAGTTGGGAGCAGTTCTTC. Translated: CASSLAYSWEQFF.

The J gene is TRBJ2-7, the V gene TRBV6-1; 7 bases fit TRBD2. Unmatched junction bases numbered 9, after V lost 2 bases and J lost 2 bases. Germline V CDR1 and CDR2: MNHNS, SASEGT. The CDR3 has 16 residues. This CDR3 reads CASSESSGGGAYEQYF. In DNA, the CDR3 is TGTGCCAGCAGTGAAAGTTCGGGGGGTGGGGCCTACGAGCAGTACTTC.

The chain is built from TRBV19 and TRBJ2-7; unclear D gene. Trimming removed 3 bases at V and 1 base at J, with 10 bases between. Germline V gene data show CDR1 as LNHDA and CDR2 as SQIVND (reference sequence). The CDR3 loop spans 14 amino acids. In DNA, the CDR3 is TGTGCCAGTAGTATTCTGGACCCGTCCTACGAGCAGTACTTC. Amino acids: CASSILDPSYEQYF.